This T cell receptor beta chain came from a study of T cells in Graves' hyperthyroidism and ophthalmopathy. Overall study findings and caveats: Blood shared most expanded thyroid clonotypes above 0.001.

Researchers amplified the TCR beta CDR3 regions from RNA transcripts. Primed by the HTBI set, a first-round RT-PCR was run on the TCR CDR3. MiXCR, applied by TCRdb to the multiplex PCR reads, yields one record per CDR3 protein. The repertoire holds 550,000 to 650,000 distinct CDR3 sequences, with approximately 14% as singletons. The length of the CDR3 is 14 residues. Deletions cut 1 base from V and 3 bases from J, with 8 bases between. Germline-derived CDR1 and CDR2 are MNHEY and SMNVEV (reference sequence). A word on this clonotype: What it recognizes is unknown.

V usage is TRBV27 and J usage is TRBJ2-3; D is undetermined. The TCR comes from a woman in her 30s with Graves' hyperthyroidism that later progressed to Graves' ophthalmopathy. Sequencing was done on a sample of blood. CDR3 amino acids: CASSLYTATDTQYF. For the CDR3, the DNA is TGTGCCAGCAGTTTATACACGGCGACAGATACGCAGTATTTT.